These T cell receptor beta chains were read from a single sample in a study of T cell responses to AZD1222 COVID-19 vaccine. Measured with immunoSEQ multiplex PCR; TCRdb has only the in-frame clones, and not every one. This sample has fewer than 180,000 clones, with approximately 92% found just once. The material sequenced was peripheral blood, taken 28 days after the second AZD1222 dose. The source is an adult who received the AZD1222 COVID-19 vaccine. The CDR3 runs from the conserved cysteine through the conserved F or W. D genes are given only for firm matches. For some rows the clone size is stated as once, few or many, or as a class when expanded; others skip it.

d_gene	j_gene	abundance	v_gene	CDR3nt	CDR3aa
TRBD1	TRBJ1-6	once	TRBV5-4	TGTGCCAGCAGCGGAGGACAGGGGGCAGTAAATTCACCCCTCCACTTT	CASSGGQGAVNSPLHF
TRBD2	TRBJ2-1	-	TRBV5-4	TGTGCCAGCAGCCCCGCACGGACTAGCAGTGTGGGCAATGAGCAGTTCTTC	CASSPARTSSVGNEQFF
-	TRBJ1-2	-	TRBV10-1	TGCGCCACGCAGCAGGACAGTTCCTATGGCTACACCTTC	CATQQDSSYGYTF
-	TRBJ2-3	-	TRBV9	TGTGCCAGCGGGGGGACTTACACAGATACGCAGTATTTT	CASGGTYTDTQYF
TRBD2	TRBJ2-1	-	TRBV15	TGTGCCACCAGCAGAGATCAAAGAAGGACTAGCGGGAGGGACAATGAGCAGTTCTTC	CATSRDQRRTSGRDNEQFF
TRBD1	TRBJ1-2	once	TRBV6-1	TGTGCCAGCAGTGAAACCCCGACAGGGGTCCCCGGCTACACCTTC	CASSETPTGVPGYTF
-	TRBJ1-1	-	TRBV6-5	TGTGCCAGCTATCACCTCCCCAGGAACACTGAAGCTTTCTTT	CASYHLPRNTEAFF
-	TRBJ1-3	-	TRBV4-1	TGCGCCAGCAGCCAAGAACCCTCTGGAAACACCATATATTTT	CASSQEPSGNTIYF
-	TRBJ2-5	-	TRBV5-1	TGCGCCAGCAGCTTGCATCCGGGCAGGGGAACTCAAGAGACCCAGTACTTC	CASSLHPGRGTQETQYF
TRBD2	TRBJ2-7	few	TRBV5-6	TGTGCCAGCTTCGGACTAGCGGGGAGCGAGAGCAACCACGAGCAGTACTTC	CASFGLAGSESNHEQYF
-	TRBJ2-2	-	TRBV30	TGTGCCTGGAAAGGTAAAGCCGGGGAGCTGTTTTTT	CAWKGKAGELFF
-	TRBJ1-5	few	TRBV3-1/TRBV3-2	TGTGCCAGCAGCCAAGATAGGGATCAGCCCCAGCATTTT	CASSQDRDQPQHF
TRBD1	TRBJ1-2	once	TRBV6-2/TRBV6-3	TGTGCCAGCAGTTTGTACCCCGGGACAGGGGATGGCTACACCTTC	CASSLYPGTGDGYTF
-	TRBJ2-7	-	TRBV5-1	TGCGCCAGCAGCTTAGGGGTAAACTCCTACGAGCAGTACTTC	CASSLGVNSYEQYF
TRBD1	TRBJ1-4	-	TRBV19	TGTGCCAGTGGGATGACAGGGCCTAATGAAAAACTGTTTTTT	CASGMTGPNEKLFF
-	TRBJ2-1	-	TRBV7-9	TGTGCCAGCAGCTCACGGTCAGCGACGCAGTTCTTC	CASSSRSATQFF
TRBD1	TRBJ1-2	-	TRBV27	TGTGCCAGCAGTTTAGGCTCGGGACAGGGCGGGAGAGTTAGTGGCTACACCTTC	CASSLGSGQGGRVSGYTF
-	TRBJ1-3	-	TRBV5-6	TGTGCCAGCAGCTCGGGGGGCGGAAACACCATATATTTT	CASSSGGGNTIYF
-	TRBJ1-2	-	TRBV6-6	TGTGCCAGCAACGGAAAGGGGCGCGAGGCTAACTATGGCTACACCTTC	CASNGKGREANYGYTF
-	TRBJ1-3	-	TRBV18	TGTGCCAGCTCACCAGAGGGACACACCATATATTTT	CASSPEGHTIYF
-	TRBJ2-1	-	TRBV5-1	TGCGCCAGCAGCTTGGACAGCCATACCTACAATGAGCAGTTCTTC	CASSLDSHTYNEQFF
TRBD1	TRBJ1-3	-	TRBV27	TGTGCCAGCAGTTCGACAGGGAGCTCTGGAAACACCATATATTTT	CASSSTGSSGNTIYF
-	TRBJ2-1	-	TRBV30	TGTGCCTGGAGGGGCTACAATGAGCAGTTCTTC	CAWRGYNEQFF
-	TRBJ2-5	-	TRBV20-1	TGCAGTGCTAGTCGGGGACAAGCGCGCGAGACCCAGTACTTC	CSASRGQARETQYF
-	TRBJ1-1	-	TRBV7-8	TGTGCCAGCAGCTTGTACGGGGAAAACACTGAAGCTTTCTTT	CASSLYGENTEAFF
-	TRBJ1-2	-	TRBV7-9	TGTGCCAGCAGCTCCACCCGAATAGACTTAAACTATGGCTACACCTTC	CASSSTRIDLNYGYTF
TRBD1	TRBJ1-1	-	TRBV7-2	TGTGCCAGCAGCCCCGGACAGGGGCGGTATGTGAACACTGAAGCTTTCTTT	CASSPGQGRYVNTEAFF
-	TRBJ1-5	-	TRBV19	TGTGCCAGTAGTATTACACGCCAGGGGTTTCAGCCCCAGCATTTT	CASSITRQGFQPQHF
-	TRBJ2-7	-	TRBV10-3	TGTGCCATCACAGACCCCGAATTGGACTACGAGCAGTACTTC	CAITDPELDYEQYF
TRBD1	TRBJ1-2	-	TRBV5-6	TGTGCCAGCAGCCCCAGACAGGGCGATGGCTACACCTTC	CASSPRQGDGYTF
-	TRBJ2-7	-	TRBV5-1	TGCGCCAGCAGCCGGGGGTTTCCCTACGAGCAGTACTTC	CASSRGFPYEQYF